Below, 18 T cell receptor beta chains from the same sample are listed, as sequenced in a study of post-analysis software for immune sequencing data (dated by TCRdb to about 2015). The library was generated by PCR. Sequencer: Illumina HiSeq 2500. To reduce PCR and sequencing biases, unique molecular identifiers were incorporated into the TCR beta cDNA libraries. Starting from the raw public reads, TCRdb applied fastp trimming at Q25, assembled clones with MiXCR and retained in-frame beta chains. All rows with the same CDR3 protein become a single entry with the most common DNA and genes. For this sample the table gives some 700,000 distinct CDR3 sequences, of which approximately 60% were detected only once. The top ten clones comprise approximately 10% of the sample. Beyond this particular receptor, the publication reports: Significantly higher frequencies in patients than in controls were found for five TRBV segments, including TRBV5-6, TRBV5-1 and TRBV20-1.

These receptors are not linked to any known antigen. Sequencing input: blood. These receptor sequences come from a girl aged 2-10 years with multiple sclerosis.

Only a few counts were recorded for this clonotype. This rearrangement joins TRBV29-1 to TRBJ2-7; TRBD2 agrees at 9 bases. V shed 8 bases, J shed 0 bases, and the junction held 5 bases outside the gene matches. This CDR3 region has 13 residues. Germline V gives CDR1 SQVTM, CDR2 ANQGSEA. The CDR3: CSIQREVSYEQYF. CDR3 bases: TGCAGCATTCAGCGGGAGGTCTCCTACGAGCAGTACTTC.

This clonotype was recorded a few times. The chain has TRBV29-1 and TRBJ2-5; D is unresolved. The CDR3 totals 10 residues. Germline loops: CDR1 SQVTM, CDR2 ANQGSEA. The V gene lost 3 bases and the J gene lost 2 bases, with 1 base spanning the gap. The CDR3 is CSVDQETQYF. DNA for the CDR3: TGCAGCGTTGATCAAGAGACCCAGTACTTC. The entire variable domain, with the rest obtained from reference TRBV29-1 and TRBJ2-5, is as follows: SAVISQKPSRDICQRGTSLTIQCQVDSQVTMMFWYRQQPGQSLTLIATANQGSEATYESGFVIDKFPISRPNLTFSTLTVSNMSPEDSSIYLCSVDQETQYFGPGTRLLVL.

This chain links TRBV6-1 with TRBJ2-7, with D hard to call. Trimming took 7 bases from V and 8 from J, leaving 12 bases between them. The CDR3 runs to 11 residues. Germline V gives CDR1 MNHNS, CDR2 SASEGT. The CDR3 loop reads CASMGSNKQYF. The CDR3 DNA sequence: TGTGCCAGCATGGGTAGCAACAAGCAGTACTTC.

This clonotype turned up a few times. The V call is TRBV7-2, the J call TRBJ2-5; 14 bases are a match to TRBD2. The better agreement between TRBJ2-7 and the DNA end casts doubt on the J call. The CDR3 covers 15 residues. Germline values: CDR1 SGHTA, CDR2 FQGNSA. CDR3 coding DNA: TGTGCCAGCAGCCAGGGACTAGCGGGAGTCTCCGAGCAGTACTTC. Its translation: CASSQGLAGVSEQYF.

The chain recombines TRBV29-1 with TRBJ2-1; 7 bases align to TRBD2. The J call may be mistaken, given a closer DNA end match to TRBJ2-7. The length of the CDR3 is 14 residues. Germline-derived CDR1 and CDR2 are SQVTM and ANQGSEA. CDR3 loop: CSSYGGRAGNEQYF. The CDR3 DNA reads as TGCAGCTCCTATGGGGGGAGGGCCGGAAATGAGCAGTACTTC.

The CDR3 nucleotides read TGTGCTAGCGGGGCGGGGGGAGCGACGTTCTTC. Its translation: CASGAGGATFF. The V and J genes are TRBV7-2 and TRBJ2-1; 8 positions match TRBD2. The CDR3 spans 11 residues. Germline values: CDR1 SGHTA, CDR2 FQGNSA.

This clonotype has just one count. This chain links TRBV20-1 with TRBJ1-2; 8 bases fit TRBD1. The V and J ends lost 4 bases and 0 bases, in that order; junction bases with no gene match: 7. Germline lookup yields CDR1 DFQATT and CDR2 SNEGSKA (reference sequence). The CDR3 totals 15 residues. Here the CDR3 DNA reads TGCAGTGCTACCGGGACAGGATCTACTAACTATGGCTACACCTTC. As protein: CSATGTGSTNYGYTF.

In its sample, this clonotype was seen a few times. The CDR3 DNA reads TGCGCCAGCAGCTTGTCGGACAGCTTATACAATGAGCAGTTCTTC. Encoded protein: CASSLSDSLYNEQFF. The genes are TRBV5-1 and TRBJ2-1, with a possible D match to TRBD1 (6 bases). Trimming shortened V by 1 base and J by 4 bases, and 12 bases separated the two germline ends. Germline V gene data show CDR1 as SGHRS and CDR2 as YFSETQ. CDR3 size: 15 residues.

This chain links TRBV30 with TRBJ2-3, with a tentative D call TRBD1 (5 bases). V was pared by 1 base and J by 4 bases, with 6 bases between. Germline CDR1 and CDR2: GTSNPN and SVGIG (reference sequence). This CDR3 contains 12 residues. CDR3 DNA: TGTGCCTGGAGTGAGACAGCAGATACGCAGTATTTT. Protein sequence: CAWSETADTQYF.

This clonotype showed up just a few times. V is TRBV9 and J is TRBJ2-5; 7 bases align to TRBD2. V shed 3 bases and J 5 bases; nucleotides not matched to a gene: 7. This CDR3 has 14 residues. Germline values: CDR1 SGDLS, CDR2 YYNGEE. In DNA, the CDR3 is TGTGCCAGCAGCGGAGCGGGGCGGAGGGAGACCCAGTACTTC. This codes for CASSGAGRRETQYF.

The chain combines TRBV29-1 with TRBJ2-5; no clear D gene. CDR1 SQVTM and CDR2 ANQGSEA come from the germline V gene. V was pared by 4 bases and J by 2 bases, with 5 bases between. The length of the CDR3 is 11 residues. The CDR3 sequence: CSVAEQETQYF. The CDR3 nucleotides are TGCAGCGTTGCGGAACAAGAGACCCAGTACTTC.

The rearrangement links TRBV20-1 to TRBJ1-5; 7 bases are a match to TRBD1. Trimming removed 3 bases from V and 3 bases from J; junction bases left unmatched: 5. There are 14 residues in the CDR3. In germline, CDR1 is DFQATT, CDR2 SNEGSKA (reference sequence). CDR3 amino acids: CSASSGQINQPQHF. The CDR3 DNA sequence: TGCAGTGCTAGTTCGGGACAGATCAATCAGCCCCAGCATTTT.

The V call is TRBV20-1, the J call TRBJ2-3; either TRBD1 or TRBD2 may fit D (5 bases each). CDR3 size: 13 residues. Germline values: CDR1 DFQATT, CDR2 SNEGSKA (reference sequence). V was cut by 5 bases and J by 4 bases, with 13 bases left in between. The CDR3: CSAPRDGPDTQYF. In DNA, the CDR3 is TGCAGTGCTCCGAGGGACGGACCAGATACGCAGTATTTT.

This clonotype was seen a few times. This chain links TRBV14 with TRBJ2-3; D uncertain. The CDR3 is made up of 12 amino acids. The V gene's germline CDR1 is SGHDN and CDR2 FVKESK. V lost 5 bases and J lost 5, with 8 bases in between. DNA of the CDR3: TGTGCCAGCAGCAGGGAAAGAGATACGCAGTATTTT. This encodes CASSRERDTQYF.

This chain uses TRBV20-1 with TRBJ1-5, with D maybe TRBD1 (6 bases). CDR1 DFQATT and CDR2 SNEGSKA come from the germline V gene (reference sequence). The CDR3 consists of 19 residues. The ends were cut back, 3 bases at V and 3 bases at J, with 27 bases in the middle. CDR3 residues: CSASHYRSGGRDSNQPQHF. In DNA, the CDR3 is TGCAGTGCTAGTCATTATCGATCGGGGGGCCGAGATTCCAATCAGCCCCAGCATTTT.

This clonotype was detected only a few times. The rearrangement uses TRBV5-1 and TRBJ2-5, with D hard to call. Germline values: CDR1 SGHRS, CDR2 YFSETQ. With 1 base removed from V and 2 bases from J, the gap between germline ends came to 21 bases. CDR3 length equals 18 residues. CDR3 sequence: CASSLSPLLQVKQETQYF. CDR3 nucleotides: TGCGCCAGCAGCTTGTCGCCGCTCCTCCAGGTGAAACAAGAGACCCAGTACTTC.

CDR3 loop: CASSLEDRVYEQYF. As DNA, the CDR3 is TGCGCCAGCAGCTTGGAGGACAGGGTCTACGAGCAGTACTTC. The chain combines TRBV5-1 with TRBJ2-7; 8 bases agree with TRBD1. This CDR3 comprises 14 residues. Germline V lookup: CDR1 SGHRS, CDR2 YFSETQ. J gave up 3 bases and V 0 bases, and 2 bases lay outside the gene matches.

The chain uses TRBV29-1 and TRBJ2-3, with 12 positions matching TRBD2. Looked up from germline, CDR1 is SQVTM and CDR2 is ANQGSEA. V shed 3 bases and J 1 base; nucleotides not matched to a gene: 2. The CDR3 has 15 amino acids. In DNA form, the CDR3 reads TGCAGCGTTGACCGGACTAGCGGGGGCACAGATACGCAGTATTTT. The encoded protein is CSVDRTSGGTDTQYF.